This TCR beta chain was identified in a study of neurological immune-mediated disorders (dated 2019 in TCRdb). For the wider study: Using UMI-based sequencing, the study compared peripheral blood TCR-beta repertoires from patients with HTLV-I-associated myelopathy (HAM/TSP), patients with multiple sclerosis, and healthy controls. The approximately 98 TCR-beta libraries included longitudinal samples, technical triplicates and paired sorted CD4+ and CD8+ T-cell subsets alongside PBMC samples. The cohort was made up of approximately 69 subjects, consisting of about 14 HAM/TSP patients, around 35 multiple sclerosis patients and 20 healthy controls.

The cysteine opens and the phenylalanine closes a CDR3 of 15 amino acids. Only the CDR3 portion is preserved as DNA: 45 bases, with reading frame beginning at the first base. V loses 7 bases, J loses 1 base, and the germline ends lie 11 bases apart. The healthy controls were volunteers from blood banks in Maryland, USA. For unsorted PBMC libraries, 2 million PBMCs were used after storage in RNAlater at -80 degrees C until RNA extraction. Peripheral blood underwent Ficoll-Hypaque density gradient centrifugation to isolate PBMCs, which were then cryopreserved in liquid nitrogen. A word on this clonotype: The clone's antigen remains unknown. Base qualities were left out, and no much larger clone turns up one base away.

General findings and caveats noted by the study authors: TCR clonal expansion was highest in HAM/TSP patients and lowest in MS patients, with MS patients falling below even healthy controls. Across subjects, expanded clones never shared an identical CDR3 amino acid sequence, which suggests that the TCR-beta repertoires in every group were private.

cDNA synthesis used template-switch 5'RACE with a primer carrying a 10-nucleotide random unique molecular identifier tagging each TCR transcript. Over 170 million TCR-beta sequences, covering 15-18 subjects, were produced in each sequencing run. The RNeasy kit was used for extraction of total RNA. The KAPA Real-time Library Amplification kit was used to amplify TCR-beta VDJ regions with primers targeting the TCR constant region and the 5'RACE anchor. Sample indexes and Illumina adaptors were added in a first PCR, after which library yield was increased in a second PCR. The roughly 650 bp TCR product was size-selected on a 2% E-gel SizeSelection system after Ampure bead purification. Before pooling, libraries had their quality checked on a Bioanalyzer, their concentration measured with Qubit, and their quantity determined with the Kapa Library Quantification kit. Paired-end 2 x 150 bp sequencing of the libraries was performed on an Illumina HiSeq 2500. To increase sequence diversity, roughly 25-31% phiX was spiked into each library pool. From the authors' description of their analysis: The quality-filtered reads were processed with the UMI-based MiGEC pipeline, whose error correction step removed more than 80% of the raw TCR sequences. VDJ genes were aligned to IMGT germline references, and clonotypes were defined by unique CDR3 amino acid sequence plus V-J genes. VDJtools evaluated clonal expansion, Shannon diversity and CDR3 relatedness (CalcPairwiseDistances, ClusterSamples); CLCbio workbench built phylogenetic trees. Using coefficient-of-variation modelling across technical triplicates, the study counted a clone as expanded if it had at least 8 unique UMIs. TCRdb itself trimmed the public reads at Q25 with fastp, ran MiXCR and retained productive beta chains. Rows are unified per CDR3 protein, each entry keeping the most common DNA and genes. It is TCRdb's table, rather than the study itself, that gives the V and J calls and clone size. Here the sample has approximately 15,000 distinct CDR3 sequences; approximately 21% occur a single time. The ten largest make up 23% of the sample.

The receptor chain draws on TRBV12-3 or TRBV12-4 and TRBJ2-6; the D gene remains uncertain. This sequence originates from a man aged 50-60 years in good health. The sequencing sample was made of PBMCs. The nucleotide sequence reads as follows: TGTGCCAGCAACCAGATGGGGTCTGGGGCCAACGTCCTGACTTTC. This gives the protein CASNQMGSGANVLTF.